The rows below give T cell receptor beta chains drawn from one sample of a study of cytomegalovirus exposure and HLA in healthy donors. The protocol was immunoSEQ multiplex PCR, while the TCRdb copy is restricted to in-frame clones and leaves out a portion. The sample has some 140,000 clones; around 78% are singletons. Sequences were obtained from PBMCs. The source is a woman in her late teens or twenties in good health and CMV-seronegative. CDR3s include the opening cysteine and the closing phenylalanine or tryptophan. The D gene is left open where the match is weak. Size is omitted from some rows. Given values are once, few, many or a class for expanded clones.

CDR3 protein: CASGSTGARLTTEAFF; CDR3 DNA: TGTGCCAGCGGGTCAACAGGGGCTCGGCTAACGACTGAAGCTTTCTTT; clone size: few; D gene: TRBD1; J gene: TRBJ1-1; V gene: TRBV6-6
CDR3 protein: CASTRQAGSGANVLTF; CDR3 DNA: TGTGCCAGCACCCGACAGGCGGGCTCTGGGGCCAACGTCCTGACTTTC; clone size: NA; D gene: NA; J gene: TRBJ2-6; V gene: TRBV6-6
CDR3 protein: CASSPNEGVGAFF; CDR3 DNA: TGTGCCAGCTCACCGAACGAGGGGGTGGGTGCTTTCTTT; clone size: NA; D gene: NA; J gene: TRBJ1-1; V gene: TRBV18
CDR3 protein: CASSPSEGYTF; CDR3 DNA: TGTGCCAGCAGTCCCTCTGAGGGCTACACCTTC; clone size: NA; D gene: NA; J gene: TRBJ1-2; V gene: TRBV6-6
CDR3 protein: CASIYRGNSNQPQHF; CDR3 DNA: TGTGCCAGTATTTACAGGGGAAATAGCAATCAGCCCCAGCATTTT; clone size: NA; D gene: TRBD1; J gene: TRBJ1-5; V gene: TRBV19
CDR3 protein: CAISESTAGGNGYTF; CDR3 DNA: TGTGCCATCAGTGAGTCCACGGCAGGGGGCAACGGCTACACCTTC; clone size: NA; D gene: TRBD1; J gene: TRBJ1-2; V gene: TRBV10-3
CDR3 protein: CASSLGDFNEQFF; CDR3 DNA: TGCGCCAGCAGCTTGGGGGACTTCAATGAGCAGTTCTTC; clone size: NA; D gene: NA; J gene: TRBJ2-1; V gene: TRBV5-1
CDR3 protein: CASSQDGGLGNEKLFF; CDR3 DNA: TGCGCCAGCAGCCAAGACGGGGGACTTGGTAATGAAAAACTGTTTTTT; clone size: NA; D gene: NA; J gene: TRBJ1-4; V gene: TRBV4-1
CDR3 protein: CASSLAGTGTNEKLFF; CDR3 DNA: TGCGCCAGCAGCTTGGCCGGCACAGGGACTAATGAAAAACTGTTTTTT; clone size: once; D gene: NA; J gene: TRBJ1-4; V gene: TRBV5-1
CDR3 protein: CASSRTSGSYEQYF; CDR3 DNA: TGTGCCAGTAGTAGGACTAGCGGGAGCTACGAGCAGTACTTC; clone size: NA; D gene: TRBD2; J gene: TRBJ2-7; V gene: TRBV19
CDR3 protein: CASSPSSGEQYF; CDR3 DNA: TGTGCCAGCTCACCAAGCTCGGGAGAGCAGTACTTC; clone size: few; D gene: NA; J gene: TRBJ2-7; V gene: TRBV18
CDR3 protein: CASSLLAGGSDTQYF; CDR3 DNA: TGTGCCAGCAGCTTACTAGCGGGAGGGTCAGATACGCAGTATTTT; clone size: NA; D gene: TRBD2; J gene: TRBJ2-3; V gene: TRBV9
CDR3 protein: CASSKYGGGRTTGNEKLFF; CDR3 DNA: TGTGCCAGCAGCAAATATGGGGGGGGTAGGACCACGGGCAATGAAAAACTGTTTTTT; clone size: NA; D gene: NA; J gene: TRBJ1-4; V gene: TRBV7-2
CDR3 protein: CASRPIDLLNTEAFF; CDR3 DNA: TGTGCCAGCAGACCCATTGACTTACTGAACACTGAAGCTTTCTTT; clone size: NA; D gene: NA; J gene: TRBJ1-1; V gene: TRBV14
CDR3 protein: CASSLGGGGGYTF; CDR3 DNA: TGTGCCAGCAGCTTGGGAGGGGGCGGAGGCTACACCTTC; clone size: NA; D gene: TRBD1; J gene: TRBJ1-2; V gene: TRBV5-4
CDR3 protein: CASGSETEAFF; CDR3 DNA: TGTGCTAGTGGTAGCGAGACTGAAGCTTTCTTT; clone size: NA; D gene: NA; J gene: TRBJ1-1; V gene: TRBV12-5
CDR3 protein: CASSVQGPTLGNTIYF; CDR3 DNA: TGTGCCAGCAGCGTACAGGGGCCGACCTTGGGAAACACCATATATTTT; clone size: NA; D gene: NA; J gene: TRBJ1-3; V gene: TRBV9
CDR3 protein: CASSPTTVNEQFF; CDR3 DNA: TGTGCCAGCAGCCCTACGACAGTCAATGAGCAGTTCTTC; clone size: NA; D gene: NA; J gene: TRBJ2-1; V gene: TRBV6-6
CDR3 protein: CASSSPTGYKFF; CDR3 DNA: TGTGCCAGCAGTAGTCCGACAGGGTATAAGTTCTTC; clone size: once; D gene: TRBD1; J gene: TRBJ2-1; V gene: TRBV27
CDR3 protein: CSASSLSEAFF; CDR3 DNA: TGCAGTGCTAGCTCCCTGAGTGAAGCTTTCTTT; clone size: few; D gene: NA; J gene: TRBJ1-1; V gene: TRBV20-1
CDR3 protein: CASSDTDGASDSTDTQYF; CDR3 DNA: TGTGCCAGCAGTGATACCGACGGGGCTAGCGACAGCACAGATACGCAGTATTTT; clone size: NA; D gene: NA; J gene: TRBJ2-3; V gene: TRBV25-1
CDR3 protein: CASFAGTVNTEAFF; CDR3 DNA: TGCGCCAGCTTCGCCGGGACAGTGAACACTGAAGCTTTCTTT; clone size: NA; D gene: TRBD1; J gene: TRBJ1-1; V gene: TRBV5-1
CDR3 protein: CASSHPTEGRAEAFF; CDR3 DNA: TGCGCCAGCAGCCACCCCACTGAGGGCCGGGCTGAAGCTTTCTTT; clone size: NA; D gene: NA; J gene: TRBJ1-1; V gene: TRBV4-1
CDR3 protein: CASSEYRGGGEGYTF; CDR3 DNA: TGTGCCAGCAGTGAATATAGGGGAGGAGGGGAAGGCTACACCTTC; clone size: NA; D gene: NA; J gene: TRBJ1-2; V gene: TRBV25-1
CDR3 protein: CASSEPWRGPGELFF; CDR3 DNA: TGTGCCAGCAGTGAACCTTGGAGGGGGCCCGGGGAGCTGTTTTTT; clone size: NA; D gene: NA; J gene: TRBJ2-2; V gene: TRBV2
CDR3 protein: CASSLVVGSGRPGDTQYF; CDR3 DNA: TGTGCCAGCAGCTTAGTGGTAGGTAGCGGGAGGCCGGGAGATACGCAGTATTTT; clone size: NA; D gene: TRBD2; J gene: TRBJ2-3; V gene: TRBV11-3
CDR3 protein: CASSATGQLPEAFF; CDR3 DNA: TGCGCCAGCAGCGCCACAGGACAGCTCCCTGAAGCTTTCTTT; clone size: NA; D gene: NA; J gene: TRBJ1-1; V gene: TRBV5-1
CDR3 protein: CATSRDGTSGIHEQFF; CDR3 DNA: TGTGCCACCAGCAGAGATGGGACTAGCGGGATCCATGAGCAGTTCTTC; clone size: NA; D gene: TRBD2; J gene: TRBJ2-1; V gene: TRBV15
CDR3 protein: CASSLAGTNTEAFF; CDR3 DNA: TGCGCCAGCAGCTTAGCGGGAACGAACACTGAAGCTTTCTTT; clone size: NA; D gene: NA; J gene: TRBJ1-1; V gene: TRBV5-1
CDR3 protein: CASSLGEAEGNEQFF; CDR3 DNA: TGTGCCAGCAGCTTAGGCGAGGCGGAAGGCAATGAGCAGTTCTTC; clone size: NA; D gene: NA; J gene: TRBJ2-1; V gene: TRBV7-9
CDR3 protein: CASSYRGEVDF; CDR3 DNA: TGTGCCAGCAGTTACCGGGGGGAGGTGGATTTT; clone size: few; D gene: TRBD2; J gene: TRBJ2-3; V gene: TRBV6-6
CDR3 protein: CATSRQGLSNTEAFF; CDR3 DNA: TGTGCCACCAGCAGACAGGGGCTTTCGAACACTGAAGCTTTCTTT; clone size: NA; D gene: NA; J gene: TRBJ1-1; V gene: TRBV15
CDR3 protein: CASRPGQTNTEAFF; CDR3 DNA: TGTGCCAGTAGGCCGGGACAGACGAACACTGAAGCTTTCTTT; clone size: NA; D gene: TRBD1; J gene: TRBJ1-1; V gene: TRBV19
CDR3 protein: CASSLALETQYF; CDR3 DNA: TGTGCCAGCAGCTTAGCGCTAGAGACCCAGTACTTC; clone size: NA; D gene: NA; J gene: TRBJ2-5; V gene: TRBV5-6
CDR3 protein: CAWSSHRGLETQYF; CDR3 DNA: TGTGCCTGGAGTTCGCATCGGGGATTGGAGACCCAGTACTTC; clone size: NA; D gene: NA; J gene: TRBJ2-5; V gene: TRBV30
CDR3 protein: CASNTGTGVDEQYF; CDR3 DNA: TGTGCCAGCAATACGGGGACAGGGGTAGACGAGCAGTACTTC; clone size: NA; D gene: TRBD1; J gene: TRBJ2-7; V gene: TRBV6-1
CDR3 protein: CSVEDGGRWGGYTF; CDR3 DNA: TGCAGCGTTGAAGACGGAGGGCGATGGGGTGGCTACACCTTC; clone size: NA; D gene: NA; J gene: TRBJ1-2; V gene: TRBV29-1
CDR3 protein: CATSLSGNTIYF; CDR3 DNA: TGTGCCACCAGCCTCTCTGGAAACACCATATATTTT; clone size: NA; D gene: NA; J gene: TRBJ1-3; V gene: TRBV15
CDR3 protein: CASSVGRASWNEQFF; CDR3 DNA: TGTGCCAGCAGCGTAGGGAGGGCCTCCTGGAATGAGCAGTTCTTC; clone size: NA; D gene: NA; J gene: TRBJ2-1; V gene: TRBV9
CDR3 protein: CASSYSMGSNNEQFF; CDR3 DNA: TGTGCCAGCAGTTACTCGATGGGCAGCAACAATGAGCAGTTCTTC; clone size: NA; D gene: NA; J gene: TRBJ2-1; V gene: TRBV6-5
CDR3 protein: CASSQDHGSRGYTF; CDR3 DNA: TGTGCCAGCAGCCAAGATCACGGTTCGCGTGGCTACACCTTC; clone size: NA; D gene: NA; J gene: TRBJ1-2; V gene: TRBV4-2